The clone carrying this T cell receptor beta chain was counted ten times or more. The source material, RNA transcripts, was used to amplify TCR beta CDR3 regions. Initially, a first-round RT-PCR of the TCR CDR3 employed the HTBI primer set. TCRdb used MiXCR to reprocess the multiplex PCR reads, holding one entry per CDR3 protein. Altogether under 350,000 distinct CDR3 sequences are present, 21% being singletons, with the ten largest covering around half. The sample is drawn from a study of T cells in Graves' hyperthyroidism and ophthalmopathy. The germline V gene encodes CDR1 SGHTS and CDR2 YDEGEE. Trimming at V came to 2 bases and at J to 4 bases, leaving 8 bases not matched to a gene. The CDR3 loop spans 15 amino acids.

This chain uses TRBV5-8 with TRBJ2-5, with 7 bases lining up with TRBD1. The sequence was collected from a woman aged 50 to 65 with Graves' hyperthyroidism. Sequenced sample: blood. The CDR3 DNA follows: TGTGCCAGCAGCTTAACCTCAGGGGGTTCAGAGACCCAGTACTTC. Its protein is CASSLTSGGSETQYF.